These T cell receptor beta chains were read from a single sample in a study of cytomegalovirus exposure and HLA in healthy donors. Sequenced by immunoSEQ multiplex PCR; TCRdb stores in-frame clones only, minus some. Of some 160,000 clones in the sample, over 75% were seen once. The sequenced sample consisted of PBMCs. All receptors derive from a man aged 45-65 years in good health and CMV-seropositive. Both conserved end residues are part of each CDR3. A D gene is named only where the DNA matches it firmly. Size is omitted from some rows. Given values are once, few, many or a class for expanded clones.

TRBJ2-3 TRBD2 TRBV7-8 - TGTGCCAGCAGCCTGGGGCGCCTCGGCGGGAGGGCCCTTGATACGCAGTATTTT CASSLGRLGGRALDTQYF
TRBJ2-1 - TRBV4-1 - TGCGCCAGCAGCCAATCCTCCGGGACAATTCTTTCTCGGTTCTTC CASSQSSGTILSRFF
TRBJ2-3 - TRBV19 - TGTGCCAGTAGTATAGGGCAGGGCACAGATACGCAGTATTTT CASSIGQGTDTQYF
TRBJ1-4 TRBD1 TRBV29-1 - TGCAGCGCTAGGGACAGGGTAGGACGAGGAGAAAAACTGTTTTTT CSARDRVGRGEKLFF
TRBJ2-5 TRBD2 TRBV4-2 - TGTGCCAGCAGCCGTACTTTCTTTGGCGTCTTAGCGGGAGCCCTCCTCCAAGAGACCCAGTACTTC CASSRTFFGVLAGALLQETQYF
TRBJ2-1 - TRBV2 - TGTGCCAGCCGTCTAGCGCCCTTCCGGTCCTATGAGCAGTTCTTC CASRLAPFRSYEQFF
TRBJ2-1 - TRBV4-3 - TGCGCCAGCAGCCAAGAAGAGAGCTCCTACAATGAGCAGTTCTTC CASSQEESSYNEQFF
TRBJ1-3 - TRBV10-3 - TGTGCCATCAGTGAGGGACAGTTAGGAAACACCATATATTTT CAISEGQLGNTIYF
TRBJ1-1 TRBD1 TRBV30 few TGTGCCAGCCGGGACAGCGACACTGAAGCTTTCTTT CASRDSDTEAFF
TRBJ2-2 - TRBV6-5 - TGTGCCAGCAGTGCTGACAGGTCGAACACCGGGGAGCTGTTTTTT CASSADRSNTGELFF
TRBJ2-3 - TRBV5-1 - TGCGCCAGCAGCCGGTCTGGAGGAATTTCCACAGATACGCAGTATTTT CASSRSGGISTDTQYF
TRBJ1-6 - TRBV12-1 - TGTGCCAGCAGCTTTGCAGGGGGCGGTTCACCCCTCCACTTT CASSFAGGGSPLHF
TRBJ1-2 TRBD1 TRBV5-1 - TGCGCCAGCAGCGATGGCGGCAGGGGGCCTTATGGCTACACCTTC CASSDGGRGPYGYTF
TRBJ1-2 - TRBV5-4 - TGTGCCAGCAGCATGAACAGGGTCCCCAGTTATGGCTACACCTTC CASSMNRVPSYGYTF
TRBJ2-7 TRBD2 TRBV4-2 - TGTGCCAGCAGCCAAGCCGGGGACTACCTGGTCTACGAGCAGTACTTC CASSQAGDYLVYEQYF
TRBJ1-5 TRBD1 TRBV10-2 - TGCGCCAGCAGCTTTGACAGGGGCGGTCAGCCCCAGCATTTT CASSFDRGGQPQHF
TRBJ1-3 - TRBV18 once TGTGCCAGCTCCCCGATGGGGAGCTCTGGAAACACCATATATTTT CASSPMGSSGNTIYF
TRBJ1-6 - TRBV9 - TGTGCCAGCAGCGTAGGGGGAGACTTATATTCACCCCTCCACTTT CASSVGGDLYSPLHF
TRBJ2-3 - TRBV7-2 - TGTGCCAGCAGCTTAGGTCAGGGCACAGATACGCAGTATTTT CASSLGQGTDTQYF
TRBJ2-1 TRBD2 TRBV6-6 few TGTGCCAGCAGTGCGACTAGCGGGAGGGCCCCGTTCTTC CASSATSGRAPFF
TRBJ1-5 - TRBV28 few TGTGCCAGCAGGGAGGGGAATCAGCCCCAGCATTTT CASREGNQPQHF
TRBJ2-7 - TRBV6-5 - TGTGCCAGCAGTTACGCGGACACCACCTACGAGCAGTACTTC CASSYADTTYEQYF
TRBJ2-3 - TRBV7-3 - TGTGCCAGCAGCTTGAAGACTAGCACAGATACGCAGTATTTT CASSLKTSTDTQYF
TRBJ1-2 TRBD1 TRBV19 - TGTGCCAGTAGACGGGACAGGGGTTTGTATGGCTACACCTTC CASRRDRGLYGYTF
TRBJ2-1 - TRBV5-8 - TGTGCCAGCAGCTTAGGGAGGATTTACAATGAGCAGTTCTTC CASSLGRIYNEQFF
TRBJ2-1 - TRBV10-3 - TGTGCCATCAGCGGCCGAGGGGAGGCGTTTGAGCAGTTCTTC CAISGRGEAFEQFF
TRBJ2-5 TRBD2 TRBV28 once TGTGCCAGCAGACTAGCGGGAGGGGGAGAGACCCAGTACTTC CASRLAGGGETQYF
TRBJ2-1 TRBD2 TRBV27 - TGTGCCAGCAGCACGGGACTAGCGGTCTACAATGAGCAGTTCTTC CASSTGLAVYNEQFF
TRBJ1-1 - TRBV10-2 - TGCGCCAGCAGTGTTGGGGGGACTGAAGCTTTCTTT CASSVGGTEAFF
TRBJ2-7 TRBD1 TRBV15 - TGTGCCACCAGCAGAGGAGGACAGGGAGCTAAAGAGCAGTACTTC CATSRGGQGAKEQYF
TRBJ1-4 - TRBV5-1 - TGCGCCAGCACCCGTACCGGGTCCTATAATGAAAAACTGTTTTTT CASTRTGSYNEKLFF
TRBJ2-7 - TRBV12-1 - TGTGCCAGCAGCCTAACCGGGACTAGCGGGAGAAATCCGGGGGAGCAGTACTTC CASSLTGTSGRNPGEQYF
TRBJ1-1 TRBD1 TRBV6-5 - TGTGCCAGCAGACGACCGGGACAGAGTAACACTGAAGCTTTCTTT CASRRPGQSNTEAFF
TRBJ1-4 TRBD1 TRBV28 - TGTGCCAGCAGTTTATGGGACAGGTTAAATGAAAAACTGTTTTTT CASSLWDRLNEKLFF
TRBJ1-1 - TRBV14 - TGTGCCAGCAGCCAAGTAGGGGCTGAAGCTTTCTTT CASSQVGAEAFF
TRBJ1-1 TRBD1 TRBV5-1 - TGCGCCAGCAGCTTCCAGGGGGCGACTGAAGCTTTCTTT CASSFQGATEAFF
TRBJ1-5 - TRBV28 once TGTGCCAGCAGCCCCAGAGGAGGCTGGTATAGCAATCAGCCCCAGCATTTT CASSPRGGWYSNQPQHF
TRBJ1-1 - TRBV5-1 - TGCGCCAGCAGCTTGCGGTACAGGATGAACACTGAAGCTTTCTTT CASSLRYRMNTEAFF
TRBJ1-5 - TRBV30 - TGTGCCTGGAGTATCAGGGACAATCAGCCCCAGCATTTT CAWSIRDNQPQHF
TRBJ1-4 TRBD1 TRBV7-6 - TGTGCCAGCAGCGCCTTCAGGGGGCTCGGTGAAAAACTGTTTTTT CASSAFRGLGEKLFF
TRBJ1-2 - TRBV7-2 - TGTGCCAGCAGCGGCGGTCCCGCCGCTAACTATGGCTACACCTTC CASSGGPAANYGYTF
TRBJ1-5 TRBD1 TRBV6-5 - TGTGCCAGCGGGACAGGGTTTAATCAGCCCCAGCATTTT CASGTGFNQPQHF
TRBJ1-5 - TRBV28 - TGTGCCAGCCGGGTAGGGGGGGGCAATCAGCCCCAGCATTTT CASRVGGGNQPQHF
TRBJ1-1 TRBD1 TRBV7-2 - TGTGCCAGCAGCCCGCAACAGGGGCGCACTGAAGCTTTCTTT CASSPQQGRTEAFF
TRBJ2-2 - TRBV5-1 once TGCGCCAGCAGCCTAGGACAGAACACCGGGGAGCTGTTTTTT CASSLGQNTGELFF
TRBJ1-1 - TRBV2 - TGTGCCAGCAGTGAATTCGGTACGGTTGAAGCTTTCTTT CASSEFGTVEAFF
TRBJ1-5 - TRBV4-2 - TGTGCCAGCAGCCAAGAACAGGGTAGCAATCAGCCCCAGCATTTT CASSQEQGSNQPQHF
TRBJ1-3 - TRBV27 - TGTGCCAGCAGTTTGAGGAGGGGAAACACCATATATTTT CASSLRRGNTIYF
TRBJ2-5 TRBD2 TRBV7-9 - TGTGCCAGCAGCTTAGGGCTAGCGGAGGGAGTAGGGGAGACCCAGTACTTC CASSLGLAEGVGETQYF
TRBJ2-6 - TRBV29-1 - TGCAGCGTTGGAGGACAGTCCTACTCTGGGGCCAACGTCCTGACTTTC CSVGGQSYSGANVLTF